Listed here are 30 T cell receptor beta chains from one sample, sequenced in a study of blood T cell repertoires in COVID-19. Here immunoSEQ multiplex PCR was the method, and the copy in TCRdb shows in-frame clones only, minus some. The sample carries around 150,000 clones, under 90% recorded once. The specimen was peripheral blood. The receptor source for this set is a woman older than 75 in a cohort sampled during active or convalescent COVID-19.

The chain carries TRBV23-1 and TRBJ2-5; D unclear. TRBV23-1 falls under the ORF class, with uncertain function. Deletions cut 5 bases from V and 5 bases from J, with 12 bases between. This CDR3 has 13 residues. The CDR3 coding sequence is TGCGCCAGCAGTGGTTCAAAGAGGGAGACCCAGTACTTC. This gives the protein CASSGSKRETQYF.

The chain has TRBV7-2 and TRBJ2-1; 14 positions match TRBD2. The CDR3 length is 16 residues. The J segment lost 9 bases and the V segment lost 5 bases, leaving 9 bases of the junction unmatched. Germline-derived CDR1 and CDR2 are SGHTA and FQGNSA. CDR3 nucleotide sequence: TGTGCCAGCAGCCTGACTAGCGGGGGGGCCGGGAGTGAGCAGTTCTTC. Translating gives CASSLTSGGAGSEQFF.

Concerning this clone itself: Other DNA sequences in the sample encode the same CDR3. This chain connects TRBV6-5 to TRBJ1-2; TRBD1 might be the D (6 bases). Germline V gene data show CDR1 as MNHEY and CDR2 as SVGAGI. V gave up 5 bases and J gave up 4 bases, with 11 bases separating them. The CDR3 spans 13 residues. The CDR3 sequence is CASSQTGSYGYTF. DNA of the CDR3: TGTGCCAGCAGTCAAACAGGGAGCTATGGCTACACCTTC.

The chain combines TRBV5-4 with TRBJ1-2; TRBD1 might be the D (5 bases). Per germline, CDR1 SGHNT and CDR2 YYREEE (reference sequence). V lost 3 bases and J 8 bases, leaving 14 bases between the germline ends. The CDR3 spans 13 residues. CDR3 sequence: CASSSIAGDGYTF. CDR3 nucleotide sequence: TGTGCCAGCAGCTCCATTGCGGGGGACGGCTACACCTTC.

This chain uses TRBV6-5 with TRBJ1-6; 7 nucleotides align to TRBD1. Germline values: CDR1 MNHEY, CDR2 SVGAGI. Trimming cost V 7 bases and J 0 bases; bases outside gene matches: 3. The CDR3 has 15 amino acids. The CDR3, as DNA: TGTGCCAGCATGGGACAGAGCTCCTATAATTCACCCCTCCACTTT. Amino acid sequence: CASMGQSSYNSPLHF.

The chain carries TRBV6-5 and TRBJ2-7; 7 nucleotides agree with TRBD1. V trimming: 6 bases; J trimming: 0 bases; junction bases outside the gene matches: 5. The CDR3 runs 14 residues. Germline loops: CDR1 MNHEY, CDR2 SVGAGI. The CDR3 bases are TGTGCCAGCAGACTCGACAGGGACTCCTACGAGCAGTACGTC. It specifies CASRLDRDSYEQYV.

V usage is TRBV4-1 and J usage is TRBJ1-2, with D unresolved. Trimming took off 0 bases at V and 4 bases at J, with 21 bases between the two ends. This CDR3 has 18 residues. Germline V CDR1 and CDR2: MGHRA, YSYEKL. CDR3 amino acids: CASSQDHRQAANAYGYTF. For the CDR3, the DNA is TGCGCCAGCAGCCAAGATCATCGTCAGGCAGCCAACGCCTATGGCTACACCTTC.

The chain is built from TRBV6-2 or TRBV6-3 and TRBJ2-7; 7 bases line up with TRBD1. This CDR3 comprises 14 residues. Unmatched junction bases numbered 1, after V lost 0 bases and J lost 2 bases. Germline V gene data show CDR1 as MNHEY and CDR2 as SVGEGT. CDR3 nucleotides: TGTGCCAGCAGTTACTCGACAGGGACCTACGAGCAGTACGTC. Its protein is CASSYSTGTYEQYV.

The chain recombines TRBV19 with TRBJ1-1; TRBD1 agrees at 10 bases. Germline V gene data show CDR1 as LNHDA and CDR2 as SQIVND (reference sequence). J lost 10 bases, V lost 3 bases, and 14 bases had no gene match. The CDR3 spans 16 residues. This CDR3 reads CASSMGSGQGVTGAFF. CDR3 bases: TGTGCCAGTAGTATGGGATCAGGACAGGGGGTAACGGGAGCTTTCTTT.

Only one count was recorded for this clone. The chain employs TRBV5-4 and TRBJ1-2; 7 nucleotides agree with TRBD1. V trimming: 4 bases; J trimming: 4 bases; junction bases outside the gene matches: 4. CDR1 and CDR2 from the germline V gene are SGHNT and YYREEE (reference sequence). The CDR3 runs to 13 residues. CDR3 sequence (DNA): TGTGCCAGCAGCGAGGACAGGCTCTATGGCTACACCTTC. It translates to CASSEDRLYGYTF.

The chain recombines TRBV5-6 with TRBJ1-2; TRBD1 is a possible D gene (5 bases). The V end was cut by 0 bases, the J end by 5 bases, with 5 bases between. This CDR3 contains 12 residues. The germline CDR1 and CDR2 sequences are SGHDT and YYEEEE. The CDR3, as DNA: TGTGCCAGCAGCTTGGCAGGGTATGGCTACACCTTC. It is translated as CASSLAGYGYTF.

V is TRBV6-4 and J is TRBJ2-3; 7 nucleotides align to TRBD1. Per the germline V gene, CDR1 is MRHNA and CDR2 is SNTAGT. V was pared by 3 bases and J by 3 bases, with 0 bases of the junction left unmatched. The CDR3 consists of 13 residues. CDR3 protein: CASSEQGTDTQYF. The CDR3 bases are TGTGCCAGCAGTGAACAGGGGACAGATACGCAGTATTTT.

The rearrangement links TRBV27 to TRBJ1-2, with 7 bases fitting TRBD1. Germline V gene lookup returns CDR1 MNHEY and CDR2 SMNVEV (reference sequence). This CDR3 is built from 14 residues. J was trimmed by 2 bases and V by 6 bases; bases with no gene match: 6. CDR3 DNA sequence: TGTGCCAGCAGGAGGACAGGCCGAAACTATGGCTACACCTTC. This sequence encodes CASRRTGRNYGYTF.

This clone was detected a few times. This chain joins TRBV12-3 or TRBV12-4 and TRBJ1-1; D remains ambiguous. The germline V and J ends were trimmed by 3 bases and 10 bases, with 12 bases remaining between them. This CDR3 has 12 amino acids. CDR3 DNA: TGTGCCAGCAGTTTCGGGTTCTCTCGAGCTTTCTTT. This sequence encodes CASSFGFSRAFF.

The rearrangement uses TRBV7-8 and TRBJ1-1, with a weak D call TRBD1 (6 bases). V shed 2 bases and J shed 8 bases, with 12 bases lying between them. The CDR3 runs to 13 residues. Germline CDR1 is SGHVS and CDR2 is FQNEAQ. CDR3: CASSLTGIGEAFF. CDR3 nucleotide sequence: TGTGCCAGCAGCTTAACAGGGATCGGGGAAGCTTTCTTT. The full variable domain, rest sourced from reference TRBV7-8 and TRBJ1-1, is GAGVSQSPRYKVAKRGQDVALRCDPISGHVSLFWYQQALGQGPEFLTYFQNEAQLDKSGLPSDRFFAERPEGSVSTLKIQRTQQEDSAVYLCASSLTGIGEAFFGQGTRLTVV.

The rearrangement links TRBV2 to TRBJ2-2, with 13 bases identical to TRBD2. The CDR3 covers 16 residues. Germline V gives CDR1 SNHLY, CDR2 FYNNEI. V shed 5 bases and J 7 bases; nucleotides not matched to a gene: 7. CDR3 DNA: TGTGCCAGCAGTCGGACTAGCGGGGGATTGGGCGGGGAGCTGTTTTTT. This sequence encodes CASSRTSGGLGGELFF. Drawing the rest from reference TRBV2 and TRBJ2-2, the complete variable domain is EPEVTQTPSHQVTQMGQEVILRCVPISNHLYFYWYRQILGQKVEFLVSFYNNEISEKSEIFDDQFSVERPDGSNFTLKIRSTKLEDSAMYFCASSRTSGGLGGELFFGEGSRLTVL.

The chain joins TRBV6-5 to TRBJ2-1; 7 bases map to TRBD1. Per the germline V gene, CDR1 is MNHEY and CDR2 is SVGAGI. The trim removed 2 bases at V and 10 bases at J, leaving 8 bases unmatched. The CDR3 spans 14 residues. CDR3 DNA: TGTGCCAGCAGTTACACCGGACAGGTCCGGGAGCAGTTCTTC. This sequence encodes CASSYTGQVREQFF.

The rearrangement links TRBV19 to TRBJ1-1; D is uncertain. The ends were cut back, 1 base at V and 4 bases at J, with 10 bases in the middle. The length of the CDR3 is 14 residues. CDR1 is LNHDA and CDR2 is SQIVND in the germline V gene (reference sequence). The CDR3 spells CASSIVWGGTEAFF. The CDR3 nucleotides read TGTGCCAGTAGTATAGTTTGGGGAGGCACTGAAGCTTTCTTT.

The V and J genes are TRBV30 and TRBJ1-2; no clear D gene. The V gene's germline CDR1 is GTSNPN and CDR2 SVGIG (reference sequence). The length of the CDR3 is 13 residues. V was clipped by 0 bases and J by 4 bases, with 9 bases between them. CDR3 bases: TGTGCCTGGAGTGTAGCGGGAGCCTATGGCTACACCTTC. This codes for CAWSVAGAYGYTF. Full variable domain (rest looked up from reference TRBV30 and TRBJ1-2): SQTIHQWPATLVQPVGSPLSLECTVEGTSNPNLYWYRQAAGRGLQLLFYSVGIGQISSEVPQNLSASRPQDRQFILSSKKLLLSDSGFYLCAWSVAGAYGYTFGSGTRLTVV.

The chain carries TRBV5-8 and TRBJ2-1; 11 nucleotides match TRBD2. This CDR3 is built from 15 residues. J gave up 7 bases and V 2 bases, and 5 bases lay outside the gene matches. CDR1 is SGHTS and CDR2 is YDEGEE in the germline V gene. The CDR3 bases are TGTGCCAGCAGCTTTAGACTAGCGGGGAGGAATGAGCAGTTCTTC. Amino acid sequence: CASSFRLAGRNEQFF. Looking up the rest from reference TRBV5-8 and TRBJ2-1 gives the full variable domain: EAGVTQSPTHLIKTRGQQATLRCSPISGHTSVYWYQQALGLGLQFLLWYDEGEERNRGNFPPRFSGRQFPNYSSELNVNALELEDSALYLCASSFRLAGRNEQFFGPGTRLTVL.

V usage is TRBV3-1 (or the pseudogene TRBV3-2) and J usage is TRBJ2-7, with a tentative D call TRBD1 (5 bases). CDR1 is LGHDT and CDR2 is YNNKEL in the germline V gene (reference sequence). The CDR3 covers 12 residues. The V end was cut by 4 bases, the J end by 4 bases, with 8 bases between. Here the CDR3 reads CASSRTTYEQYF. The CDR3 DNA sequence: TGTGCCAGCAGCCGGACAACTTACGAGCAGTACTTC.

The chain recombines TRBV5-4 with TRBJ2-1; D is possibly TRBD2 (5 bases). This CDR3 is 15 amino acids long. From germline, CDR1 is SGHNT and CDR2 YYREEE (reference sequence). The ends were cut back, 0 bases at V and 6 bases at J, with 13 bases in the middle. The CDR3 nucleotides are TGTGCCAGCAGCTTGGAGCTAGCTAAGGCCAATGAGCAGTTCTTC. Its translation is CASSLELAKANEQFF.

This clone was detected once. The chain carries TRBV3-1 (or the pseudogene TRBV3-2) and TRBJ2-2; TRBD2 is a possible D gene (5 bases). Germline assignment: CDR1 LGHDT and CDR2 YNNKEL (reference sequence). The CDR3 contains 14 residues. The ends were cut back, 1 base at V and 7 bases at J, with 10 bases in the middle. The CDR3, as DNA: TGTGCCAGCAGCCAAGGACTATCCAGCGGGGAGCTGTTTTTT. Protein sequence: CASSQGLSSGELFF.

This chain links TRBV10-3 with TRBJ2-2, with TRBD2 matching 8 bases. Germline values: CDR1 ENHRY, CDR2 SYGVKD. The V gene end was trimmed by 7 bases and the J gene end by 6 bases; junction bases not matched to a gene: 7. The CDR3 runs 14 residues. This CDR3 reads CAIKDEAGAGELFF. The DNA for the CDR3 is TGTGCCATCAAGGACGAAGCGGGGGCCGGGGAGCTGTTTTTT.

DNA of the CDR3: TGTGCCACCAGCAGAGGTACCGGGACAGGGAACACTGAAGCTTTCTTT. Translation gives CATSRGTGTGNTEAFF. The J gene is TRBJ1-1, the V gene TRBV15; TRBD1 aligns across 8 bases. Germline CDR1 is LNHNV and CDR2 is YYDKDF (reference sequence). V lost 1 base and J lost 1; bases outside the gene matches: 5. This CDR3 is built from 16 residues.

As for this clone: The junction departs from the called germline gene at one end, perhaps through a read error. The rearrangement uses TRBV7-7 and TRBJ2-6; a possible D gene is TRBD1 (6 bases). The CDR3 consists of 17 residues. The germline V gene has CDR1 SSHAT and CDR2 FNYEAQ (reference sequence). CDR3 nucleotides: TGTGCTAGCAGCTACCGACAGGTAAGCTCTGGGGCCAACGTCCTGACTTTC. It is translated as CASSYRQVSSGANVLTF.

The chain uses TRBV6-5 and TRBJ2-7, with TRBD1 as a possible D gene (6 bases). The length of the CDR3 is 14 residues. V lost 7 bases, J lost 1 base, and 14 bases lay in between. The germline gives CDR1 MNHEY, CDR2 SVGAGI. For the CDR3, the DNA is TGTGCCAGCAAAAGAGGGCAGGGGTCCTACGAGCAGTACGTC. This translates into CASKRGQGSYEQYV.

In its sample, this clone was seen once. The rearrangement joins TRBV9 to TRBJ2-7; the match to TRBD1 covers 8 bases. V lost 0 bases to trimming and J lost 6 bases; unmatched junction nucleotides: 5. Germline-derived CDR1 and CDR2 are SGDLS and YYNGEE. The CDR3 length is 14 residues. CDR3 sequence reads: CASSVVPGGLEQYV. The CDR3 DNA sequence: TGTGCCAGCAGCGTAGTGCCAGGGGGCCTCGAGCAGTACGTC.

The chain links TRBV28 to TRBJ1-2; D perhaps matches TRBD1 (5 bases). CDR3 length: 15 residues. V was pared by 6 bases and J by 7 bases, with 21 bases between. CDR1 MDHEN and CDR2 SYDVKM come from the germline V gene. The CDR3 protein is CASSPRGRVYGGYTF. The CDR3, as DNA: TGTGCCAGCAGCCCAAGGGGCAGGGTCTACGGTGGCTACACCTTC.

The V call is TRBV2, the J call TRBJ1-6; unclear D gene. The CDR3 sequence is 13 residues long. Trimming cost V 2 bases and J 9 bases, with 8 bases left between them. Germline CDR1 SNHLY, CDR2 FYNNEI. CDR3: CASSERGGSPLHF. The CDR3 DNA is TGTGCCAGCAGTGAAAGAGGTGGTTCACCCCTCCACTTT. The whole variable domain, remainder taken from reference TRBV2 and TRBJ1-6, is EPEVTQTPSHQVTQMGQEVILRCVPISNHLYFYWYRQILGQKVEFLVSFYNNEISEKSEIFDDQFSVERPDGSNFTLKIRSTKLEDSAMYFCASSERGGSPLHFGNGTRLTVT.